The present entry profiles one TCR beta chain with its context. Original processing methods: Reference gene primer amplification in the assay estimated nucleated cell counts. Measured with immunoSEQ multiplex PCR; TCRdb has only the in-frame clones, and not every one. The DNA was the basis for D and trimming; V, J and clone size are from that table. The sample includes some 150,000 clones, around nine tenths seen only once; the top ten take roughly 2.1%. This CDR3 spans 16 amino acids. With V trimmed by 2 bases and J by 2 bases, 3 bases remained unmatched. The germline V gene has CDR1 KGHSH and CDR2 LQKENI. These data originate in a study of blood T cell repertoires in COVID-19. In the study overall: Sources were T cells, B-cell-depleted T cells, or PBMCs; the material itself was cDNA or gDNA.

Sequencing was performed on peripheral blood. The sequence was obtained from a human donor in a cohort sampled during active COVID-19. The chain is built from TRBV18 and TRBJ2-6; 7 nucleotides agree with TRBD1. The CDR3 DNA sequence: TGTGCCAGCTCACCAGGAAGGGGGCCTGGGGCCAACGTCCTGACTTTC. Translation gives CASSPGRGPGANVLTF.